Sequencing of this T cell receptor beta chain was carried out in a study of CD8 T cells in ankylosing spondylitis (dated by TCRdb to between 2016 and 2019). Turning to the overall study: To find TCR variants linked to disease, the study profiled T cell receptor beta repertoires in ankylosing spondylitis patients and healthy donors. Peripheral blood was sampled, and synovial fluid was additionally collected from ankylosing spondylitis patients. The whole study cohort included 95 to 130 healthy donors and roughly 24 ankylosing spondylitis patients.

The study at large found these results: Some of the motif variants had been reported before in the synovial fluid and blood of reactive arthritis patients, a finding that suggests common disease-initiation mechanisms. A TCR beta motif made up of several highly homologous amino acid variants appeared to be characteristic of blood from ankylosing spondylitis patients. Significant enrichment of the disease-linked clones was reported in matched synovial fluid samples from ankylosing spondylitis patients. The disease-linked clones showed a CD8+ phenotype and occurred at relatively low frequencies in peripheral blood.

The reads were generated on an Illumina HiSeq 2500. Quantitative 5'-RACE with molecular barcodes was the method used to prepare the TCR beta libraries. Under the source paper's analysis protocol: Disease-linked TCR variants were identified with a new computational method built on a probabilistic model of VDJ rearrangement. TCRdb passed the public sequencing reads through fastp at Q25 and MiXCR, retaining productive beta sequences. Here each entry gathers all rows of one CDR3 protein and keeps the most common genes and DNA. These V and J calls are TCRdb output, not the study's own analysis. The sample profile shows around 150,000 distinct CDR3 sequences; 7% to 8% of them were found once. The ten largest account for around an eighth of the sample. In the germline V gene, CDR1 corresponds to SGHTA and CDR2 to FQGTGA. V was cut back by 2 bases and J by 7 bases, leaving a gap of 17 bases between them. Including cysteine and phenylalanine, the CDR3 has 16 amino acids. Only CDR3 DNA remains: 48 bases, in frame from the first base.

This clonotype was detected many times. Its antigen has not been determined. No base-level quality is on record; no much larger clone is a single base apart. The sequence was obtained from a female donor with ankylosing spondylitis or in good health (not recorded which). The sequence is built from TRBV7-3 and TRBJ2-2, with TRBD1 tentatively as D gene (5 bases match). The sequenced material came from blood, either unsorted or a sorted T cell fraction (not recorded which). The DNA sequence is given as TGTGCCAGCAGCTTAGGGCAGGGTATAATCGGCGGGGAGCTGTTTTTT. This sequence encodes CASSLGQGIIGGELFF.